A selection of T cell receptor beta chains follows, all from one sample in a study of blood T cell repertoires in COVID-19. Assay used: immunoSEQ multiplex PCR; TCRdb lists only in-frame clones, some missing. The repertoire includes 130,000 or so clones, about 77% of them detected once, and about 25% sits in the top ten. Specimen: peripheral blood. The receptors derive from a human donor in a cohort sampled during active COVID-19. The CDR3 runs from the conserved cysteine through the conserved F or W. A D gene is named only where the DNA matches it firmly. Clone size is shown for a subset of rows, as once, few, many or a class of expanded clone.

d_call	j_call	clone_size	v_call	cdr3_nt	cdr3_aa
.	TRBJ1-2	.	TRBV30	TGTGCCTCGGACGGAGGGTTGGAGTCGGATGGCTACACCTTC	CASDGGLESDGYTF
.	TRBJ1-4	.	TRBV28	TGTGCCAGCAGTCCTCTTAGCGCAGGGGTCACTAATGAAAAACTGTTTTTT	CASSPLSAGVTNEKLFF
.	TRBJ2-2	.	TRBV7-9	TGTGCCAGCAGCACCTCACCGCTTCAGGAGGTCCCCGGGGAGCTGTTTTTT	CASSTSPLQEVPGELFF
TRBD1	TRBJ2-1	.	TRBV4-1	TGCGCCAGCAGCCAAGGAGGAAGGGGGCTTAACAATGAGCAGTTCTTC	CASSQGGRGLNNEQFF
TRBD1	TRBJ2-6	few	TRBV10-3	TGTGCCATCAGGACCGGGACAGGGGGTACTGGGGCCAACGTCCTGACTTTC	CAIRTGTGGTGANVLTF
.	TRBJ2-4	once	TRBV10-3	TGTGCCTTCGGTACGGAGAAAAACATTCTGTACTTC	CAFGTEKNILYF
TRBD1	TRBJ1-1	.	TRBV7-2	TGTGCCAGCAGCTTAGCAGGGGGCGGTCAAGCTTTCTTT	CASSLAGGGQAFF
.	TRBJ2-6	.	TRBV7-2	TGTGCCAGCAGCTTAAGGAGGGCTGGGGCCAACGTCCTGACTTTC	CASSLRRAGANVLTF
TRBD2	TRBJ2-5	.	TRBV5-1	TGCGCCAGCAGCCGGGAGGGCCAAGAGACCCAGTACTTC	CASSREGQETQYF
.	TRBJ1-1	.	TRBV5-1	TGCGCCAGCAGCTTACAAGGACAGAACACTGAAGCTTTCTTT	CASSLQGQNTEAFF
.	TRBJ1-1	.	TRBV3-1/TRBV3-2	TGTGCCAGCAGCCAAGCGGCAGGGTGGCGCACTGAAGCTTTCTTT	CASSQAAGWRTEAFF
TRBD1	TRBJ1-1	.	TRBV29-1	TGCAGCGTTGGACTGCAGGGGGCTGGTGAAGCTTTCTTT	CSVGLQGAGEAFF
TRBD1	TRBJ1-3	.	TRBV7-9	TGTGCCAGCAGCTATTGGACAGGTCCCTCTGGAAACACCATATATTTT	CASSYWTGPSGNTIYF
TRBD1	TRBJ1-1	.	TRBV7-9	TGTGCCAGCACCTCTTACGGGAAACCGGGGACAGGGGGGTACACTGAAGCTTTCTTT	CASTSYGKPGTGGYTEAFF
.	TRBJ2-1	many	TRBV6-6	TGTGCCAGCTCACTAGATCCCCCCCGGTTATACAATGAGCAGTTCTTC	CASSLDPPRLYNEQFF
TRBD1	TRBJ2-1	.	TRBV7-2	TGTGCCAGCAGCTTAGGCGGGACAGGGCCCATCAATGAGCAGTTCTTC	CASSLGGTGPINEQFF
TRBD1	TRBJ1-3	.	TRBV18	TGTGCCAGCTCACCTCGGGACAGGGGGTCTGGAAACACCATATATTTT	CASSPRDRGSGNTIYF
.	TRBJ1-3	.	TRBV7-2	TGTGCCAGCAGCTCCCGCGGATTTGCTCCTGGAAACACCATATATTTT	CASSSRGFAPGNTIYF
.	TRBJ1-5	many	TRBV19	TGTGCCAGTACTTGGGGGCTCTTTGGGGATAGCAATCAGCCCCAGCATTTT	CASTWGLFGDSNQPQHF
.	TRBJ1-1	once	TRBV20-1	TGCAGGGGGCAGGGCGGCACTGAAGCTTTCTTT	CRGQGGTEAFF
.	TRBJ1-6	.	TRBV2	TGTGCCAGCAGTGATCAGGGGTCTCATTCACCCCTCCACTTT	CASSDQGSHSPLHF
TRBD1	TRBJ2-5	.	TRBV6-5	TGTGCCAGCAGTCCGACAGGGGGCCGAGAGACCCAGTACTTC	CASSPTGGRETQYF
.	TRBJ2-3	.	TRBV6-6	TGTGCCAGCAGTTACTCGAGTGGCAGGGTAACAGATACGCAGTATTTT	CASSYSSGRVTDTQYF
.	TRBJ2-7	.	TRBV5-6	TGTGCCAGCAGCAAATACAGGGCCTACGAGCAGTACTTC	CASSKYRAYEQYF
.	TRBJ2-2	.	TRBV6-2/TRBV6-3	TGTGCCAGCAGTTACTTTCGATTGCGGGACACCGGGGAGCTGTTTTTT	CASSYFRLRDTGELFF
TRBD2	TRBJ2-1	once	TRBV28	TGTGCCAGCAGTTTAGAGGGACTAGCGGGAGGGCCTATCGACAATGAGCAGTTCTTC	CASSLEGLAGGPIDNEQFF
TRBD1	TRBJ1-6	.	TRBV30	TGTGCCTGGAGTGTCCAGGGACAGGGGCACTTT	CAWSVQGQGHF
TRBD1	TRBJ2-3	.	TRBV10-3	TGTGCCATCGGCAGGACAGGGGAGGGTACAGATACGCAGTATTTT	CAIGRTGEGTDTQYF
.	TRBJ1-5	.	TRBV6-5	TGTGCCAGCAGTTACGGTGCAGGGCGAAATCAGCCCCAGCATTTT	CASSYGAGRNQPQHF
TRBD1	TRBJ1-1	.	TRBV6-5	TGTGCCAGCAGTTACCAGGGGGCAGGTACTGAAGCTTTCTTT	CASSYQGAGTEAFF
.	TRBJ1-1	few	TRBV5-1	TGCGCCAGCAGCTTGGATGCGGAGAACACTGAAGCTTTCTTT	CASSLDAENTEAFF
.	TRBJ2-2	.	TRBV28	TGTGCCACACAAAAATTCACCGGGGAGCTGTTTTTT	CATQKFTGELFF
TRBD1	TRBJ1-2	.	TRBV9	TGTGCCAGCAGCGGGACAGGGTGGCGATCTACGGTTACCTTC	CASSGTGWRSTVTF
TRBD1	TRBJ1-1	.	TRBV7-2	TGTGCCAGCAGCTCCCGACAGGGCTTCAACACTGAAGCTTTCTTT	CASSSRQGFNTEAFF
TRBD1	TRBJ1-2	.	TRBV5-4	TGTGCCAGCAGGGGGGACAGGCTATTAATGACCTATGGCTACACCTTC	CASRGDRLLMTYGYTF
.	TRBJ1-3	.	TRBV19	TGTGCCAGTTCCACAGGGATCGGAAACACCATATATTTT	CASSTGIGNTIYF